This record covers a single TCR beta chain. Germline CDR1 SGHKS, CDR2 YYEKEE (reference sequence). V gave up 4 bases and J gave up 1 base, with 8 bases separating them. CDR3 length equals 13 residues. The PCR had 60 Vbeta and 13 Jbeta primers. Measured with immunoSEQ multiplex PCR; TCRdb has only the in-frame clones, and not every one. The sample lists 110,000 or so clones; 67% were seen once. These data originate in a study of cytomegalovirus exposure and HLA in healthy donors. All the people who gave samples were healthy bone marrow donors. Specimen: PBMCs. The source is a man between 18 and 29 years old in good health and CMV-seropositive. The J gene is TRBJ1-1, the V gene TRBV5-5; unclear D gene. CDR3 amino acids: CASSPAGNTEAFF. The CDR3 nucleotides read TGTGCCAGCAGCCCGGCAGGGAACACTGAAGCTTTCTTT.